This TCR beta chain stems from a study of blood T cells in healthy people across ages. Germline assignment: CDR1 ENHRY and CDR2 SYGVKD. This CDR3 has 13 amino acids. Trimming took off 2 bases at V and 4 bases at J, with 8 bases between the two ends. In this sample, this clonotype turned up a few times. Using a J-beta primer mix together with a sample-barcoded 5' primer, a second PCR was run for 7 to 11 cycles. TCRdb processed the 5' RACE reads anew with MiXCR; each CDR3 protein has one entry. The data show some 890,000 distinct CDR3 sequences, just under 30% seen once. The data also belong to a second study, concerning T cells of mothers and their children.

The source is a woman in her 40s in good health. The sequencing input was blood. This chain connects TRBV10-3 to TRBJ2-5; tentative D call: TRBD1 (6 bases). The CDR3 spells CAISERGGETQYF. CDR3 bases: TGTGCCATCAGTGAGAGAGGGGGAGAGACCCAGTACTTC.